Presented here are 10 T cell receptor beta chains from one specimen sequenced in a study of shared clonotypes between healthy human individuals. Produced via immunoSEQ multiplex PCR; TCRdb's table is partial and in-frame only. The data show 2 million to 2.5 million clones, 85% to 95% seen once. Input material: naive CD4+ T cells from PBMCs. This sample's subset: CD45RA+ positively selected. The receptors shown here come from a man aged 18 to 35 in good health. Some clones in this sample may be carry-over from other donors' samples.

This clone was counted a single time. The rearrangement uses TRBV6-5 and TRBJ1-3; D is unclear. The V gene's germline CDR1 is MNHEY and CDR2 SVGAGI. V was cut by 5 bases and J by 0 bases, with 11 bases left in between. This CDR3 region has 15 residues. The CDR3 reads CASSAQAGSGNTIYF. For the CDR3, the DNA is TGTGCCAGCAGTGCCCAGGCGGGCTCTGGAAACACCATATATTTT.

For the CDR3, the DNA is TGCAGCTTCCGGGACTTCTCGGGAGAGACCCAGTACTTC. As protein: CSFRDFSGETQYF. J is TRBJ2-5 and V is TRBV29-1; a weak D match, TRBD2 (6 bases). This CDR3 spans 13 amino acids. Trimming removed 8 bases at V and 4 bases at J, with 17 bases between. Germline values: CDR1 SQVTM, CDR2 ANQGSEA.

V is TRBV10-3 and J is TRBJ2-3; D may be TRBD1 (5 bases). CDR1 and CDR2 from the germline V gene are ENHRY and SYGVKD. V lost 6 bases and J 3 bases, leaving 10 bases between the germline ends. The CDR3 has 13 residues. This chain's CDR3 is CAISLGETDTQYF. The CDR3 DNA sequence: TGTGCCATCAGCCTAGGGGAAACAGATACGCAGTATTTT.

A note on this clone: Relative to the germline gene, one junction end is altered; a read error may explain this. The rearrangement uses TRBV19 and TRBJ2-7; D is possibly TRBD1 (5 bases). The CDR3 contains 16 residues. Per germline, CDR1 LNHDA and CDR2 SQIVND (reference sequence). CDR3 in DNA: TGTGCCAGTAGCATAGAGAGGTCAGGGCTTTCCTACGAGCAGTACTTC. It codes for CASSIERSGLSYEQYF.

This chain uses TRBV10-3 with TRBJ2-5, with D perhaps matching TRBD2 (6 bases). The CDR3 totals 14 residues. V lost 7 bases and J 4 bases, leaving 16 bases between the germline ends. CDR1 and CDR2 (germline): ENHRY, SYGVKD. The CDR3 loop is CAIKAGSSTETQYF. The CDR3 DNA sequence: TGTGCCATCAAGGCCGGGAGCTCGACAGAGACCCAGTACTTC.

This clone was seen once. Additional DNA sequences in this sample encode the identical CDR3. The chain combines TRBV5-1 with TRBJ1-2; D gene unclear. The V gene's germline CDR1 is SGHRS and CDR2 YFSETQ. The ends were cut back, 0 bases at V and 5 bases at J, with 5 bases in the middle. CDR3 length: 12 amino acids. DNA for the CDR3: TGCGCCAGCAGCTTGGAAGATTATGGCTACACCTTC. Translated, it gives CASSLEDYGYTF.

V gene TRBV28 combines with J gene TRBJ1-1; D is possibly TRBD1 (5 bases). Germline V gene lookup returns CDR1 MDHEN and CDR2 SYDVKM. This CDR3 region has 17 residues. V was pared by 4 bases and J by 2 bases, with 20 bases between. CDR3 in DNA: TGTGCCAGCAGTTCCCTTGGGGCCCTGCCGATAAACACTGAAGCTTTCTTT. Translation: CASSSLGALPINTEAFF. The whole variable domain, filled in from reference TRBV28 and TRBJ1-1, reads DVKVTQSSRYLVKRTGEKVFLECVQDMDHENMFWYRQDPGLGLRLIYFSYDVKMKEKGDIPEGYSVSREKKERFSLILESASTNQTSMYLCASSSLGALPINTEAFFGQGTRLTVV.

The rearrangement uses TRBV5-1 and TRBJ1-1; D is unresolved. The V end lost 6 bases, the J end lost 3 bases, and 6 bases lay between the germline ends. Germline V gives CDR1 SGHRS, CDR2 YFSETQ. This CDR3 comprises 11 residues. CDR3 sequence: CASTADTEAFF. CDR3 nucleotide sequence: TGCGCCAGCACCGCGGACACTGAAGCTTTCTTT.

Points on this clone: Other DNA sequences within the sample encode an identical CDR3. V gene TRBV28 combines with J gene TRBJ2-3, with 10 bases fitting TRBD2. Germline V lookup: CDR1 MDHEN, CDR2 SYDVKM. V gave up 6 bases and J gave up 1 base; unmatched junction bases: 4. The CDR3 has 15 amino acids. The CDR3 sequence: CASSLAGVGTDTQYF. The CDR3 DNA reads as TGTGCCAGCAGCCTAGCGGGAGTAGGCACAGATACGCAGTATTTT.

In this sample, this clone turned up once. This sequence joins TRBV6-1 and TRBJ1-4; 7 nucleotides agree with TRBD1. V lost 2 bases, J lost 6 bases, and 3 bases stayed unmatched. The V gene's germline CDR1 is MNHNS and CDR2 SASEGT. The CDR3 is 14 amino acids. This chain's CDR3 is CASSERDRDEKLFF. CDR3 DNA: TGTGCCAGCAGTGAACGAGACAGGGATGAAAAACTGTTTTTT.